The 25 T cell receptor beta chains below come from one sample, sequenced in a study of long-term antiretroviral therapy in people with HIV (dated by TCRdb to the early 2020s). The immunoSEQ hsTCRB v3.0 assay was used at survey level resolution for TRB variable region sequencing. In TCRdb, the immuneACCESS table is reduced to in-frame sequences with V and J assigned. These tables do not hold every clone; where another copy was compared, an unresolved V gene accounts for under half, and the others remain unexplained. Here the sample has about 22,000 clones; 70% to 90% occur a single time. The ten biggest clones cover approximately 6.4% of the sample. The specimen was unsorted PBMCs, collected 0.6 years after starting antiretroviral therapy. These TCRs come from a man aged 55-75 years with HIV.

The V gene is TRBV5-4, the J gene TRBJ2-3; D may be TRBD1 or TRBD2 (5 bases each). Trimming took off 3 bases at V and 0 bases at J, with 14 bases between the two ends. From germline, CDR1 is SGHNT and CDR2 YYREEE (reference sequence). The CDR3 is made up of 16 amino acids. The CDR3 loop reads CASSWGFERSTDTQYF. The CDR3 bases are TGTGCCAGCAGCTGGGGGTTTGAGCGGAGCACAGATACGCAGTATTTT.

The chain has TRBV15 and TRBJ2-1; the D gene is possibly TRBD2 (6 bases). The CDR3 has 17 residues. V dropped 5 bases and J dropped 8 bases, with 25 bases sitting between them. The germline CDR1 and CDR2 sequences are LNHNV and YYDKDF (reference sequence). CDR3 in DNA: TGTGCCACCAGCTCAGGAGGGCAGACTCGCCGAGTTCATGAGCAGTTCTTC. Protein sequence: CATSSGGQTRRVHEQFF. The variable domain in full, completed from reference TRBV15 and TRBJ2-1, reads DAMVIQNPRYQVTQFGKPVTLSCSQTLNHNVMYWYQQKSSQAPKLLFHYYDKDFNNEADTPDNFQSRRPNTSFCFLDIRSPGLGDTAMYLCATSSGGQTRRVHEQFFGPGTRLTVL.

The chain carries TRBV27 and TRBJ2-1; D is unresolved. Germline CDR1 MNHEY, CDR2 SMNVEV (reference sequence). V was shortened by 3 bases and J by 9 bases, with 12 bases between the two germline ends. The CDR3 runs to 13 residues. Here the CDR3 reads CASSFWSSAEQFF. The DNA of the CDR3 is TGTGCCAGCAGTTTCTGGTCTTCGGCTGAGCAGTTCTTC.

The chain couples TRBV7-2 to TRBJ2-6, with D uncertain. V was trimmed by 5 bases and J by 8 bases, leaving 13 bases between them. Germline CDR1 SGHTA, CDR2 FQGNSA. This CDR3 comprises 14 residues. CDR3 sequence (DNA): TGTGCCAGCAGCCCCACTGTCAGGTCCAACGTCCTGACTTTC. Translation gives CASSPTVRSNVLTF.

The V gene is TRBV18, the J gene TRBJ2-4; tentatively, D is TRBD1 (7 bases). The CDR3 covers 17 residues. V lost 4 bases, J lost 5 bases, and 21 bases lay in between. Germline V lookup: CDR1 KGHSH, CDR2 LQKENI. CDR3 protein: CASSHGLGGGTENIQYF. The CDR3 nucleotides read TGTGCCAGCTCACACGGTCTGGGTGGCGGGACAGAAAACATTCAGTACTTC.

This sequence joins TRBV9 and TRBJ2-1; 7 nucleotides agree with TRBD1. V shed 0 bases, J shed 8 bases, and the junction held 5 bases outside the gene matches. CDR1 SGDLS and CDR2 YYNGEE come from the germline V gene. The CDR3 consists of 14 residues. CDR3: CASSVEGQSDEQFF. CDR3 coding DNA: TGTGCCAGCAGCGTAGAGGGACAGAGCGATGAGCAGTTCTTC.

Here the CDR3 DNA reads TGTGCCAGCTCACCCCGGGCGAGAGGAAACACCATATATTTT. It specifies CASSPRARGNTIYF. This chain joins TRBV18 and TRBJ1-3; D gene uncertain. V was pared by 3 bases and J by 4 bases, with 10 bases between. This CDR3 region has 14 residues. Per the germline V gene, CDR1 is KGHSH and CDR2 is LQKENI.

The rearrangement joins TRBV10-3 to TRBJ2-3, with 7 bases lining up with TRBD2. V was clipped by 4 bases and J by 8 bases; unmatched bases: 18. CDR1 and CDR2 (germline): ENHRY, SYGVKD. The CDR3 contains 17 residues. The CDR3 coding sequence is TGTGCCATCAGTGGCTCAATCACGGGGAGGGATAGTGGTACGCAGTATTTT. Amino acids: CAISGSITGRDSGTQYF.

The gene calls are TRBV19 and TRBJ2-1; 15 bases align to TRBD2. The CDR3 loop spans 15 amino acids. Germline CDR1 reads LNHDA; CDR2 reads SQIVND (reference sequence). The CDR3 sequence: CGTSGRAFYYNEQFF. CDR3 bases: TGTGGGACTAGCGGGAGGGCCTTTTACTACAATGAGCAGTTCTTC.

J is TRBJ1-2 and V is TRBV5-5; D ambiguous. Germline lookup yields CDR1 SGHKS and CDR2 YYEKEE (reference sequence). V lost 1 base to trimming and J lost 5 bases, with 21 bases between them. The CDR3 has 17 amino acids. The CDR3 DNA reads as TGTGCCAGCAGCTTGTCTCCGACGACGGGTCCCCGATATGGCTACACCTTC. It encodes CASSLSPTTGPRYGYTF.

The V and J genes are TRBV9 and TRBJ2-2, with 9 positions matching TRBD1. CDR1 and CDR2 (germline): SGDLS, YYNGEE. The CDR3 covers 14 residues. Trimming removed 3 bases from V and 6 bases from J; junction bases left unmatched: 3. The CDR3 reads CASSARQGAGELFF. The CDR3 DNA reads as TGTGCCAGCAGCGCCCGACAGGGGGCCGGGGAGCTGTTTTTT.

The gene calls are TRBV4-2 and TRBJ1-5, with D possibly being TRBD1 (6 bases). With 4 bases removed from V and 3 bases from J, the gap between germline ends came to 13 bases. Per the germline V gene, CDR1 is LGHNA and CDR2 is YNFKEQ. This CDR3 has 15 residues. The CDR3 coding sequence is TGTGCCAGCAGCCTGAATCGACAGGACAATCAGCCCCAGCATTTT. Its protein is CASSLNRQDNQPQHF.

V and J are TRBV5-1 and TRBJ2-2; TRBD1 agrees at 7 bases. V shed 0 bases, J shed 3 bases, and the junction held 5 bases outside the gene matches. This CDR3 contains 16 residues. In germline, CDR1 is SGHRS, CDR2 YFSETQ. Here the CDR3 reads CASSLGQGLDTGELFF. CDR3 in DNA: TGCGCCAGCAGCTTGGGACAGGGTTTGGACACCGGGGAGCTGTTTTTT.

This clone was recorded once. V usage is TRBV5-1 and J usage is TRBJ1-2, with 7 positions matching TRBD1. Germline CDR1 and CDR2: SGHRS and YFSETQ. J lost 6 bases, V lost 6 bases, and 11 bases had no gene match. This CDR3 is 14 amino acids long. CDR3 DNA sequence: TGCGCCAGCAAAGTTGGACAGGACGTGGATGGCTACACCTTC. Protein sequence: CASKVGQDVDGYTF. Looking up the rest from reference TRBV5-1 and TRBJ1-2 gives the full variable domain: KAGVTQTPRYLIKTRGQQVTLSCSPISGHRSVSWYQQTPGQGLQFLFEYFSETQRNKGNFPGRFSGRQFSNSRSEMNVSTLELGDSALYLCASKVGQDVDGYTFGSGTRLTVV.

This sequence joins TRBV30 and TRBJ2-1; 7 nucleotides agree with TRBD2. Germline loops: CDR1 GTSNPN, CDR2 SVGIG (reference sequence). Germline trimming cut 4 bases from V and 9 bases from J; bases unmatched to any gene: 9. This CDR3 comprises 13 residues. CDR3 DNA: TGTGCCTGGACTCCCGTTACTAGCGTTGAGCAGTTCTTC. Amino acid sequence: CAWTPVTSVEQFF.

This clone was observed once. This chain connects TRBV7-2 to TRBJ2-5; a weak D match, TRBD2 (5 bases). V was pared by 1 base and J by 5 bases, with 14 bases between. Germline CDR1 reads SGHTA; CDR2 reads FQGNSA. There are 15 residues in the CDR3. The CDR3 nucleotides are TGTGCCAGCAGCTTAGACCGGGATCACCGGGAGACCCAGTACTTC. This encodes CASSLDRDHRETQYF.

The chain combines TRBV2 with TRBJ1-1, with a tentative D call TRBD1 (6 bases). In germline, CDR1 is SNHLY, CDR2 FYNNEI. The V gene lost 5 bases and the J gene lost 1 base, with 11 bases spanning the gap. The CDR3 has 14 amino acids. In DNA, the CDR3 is TGTGCCAGCAGTTACAGGGCGTCGAACACTGAAGCTTTCTTT. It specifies CASSYRASNTEAFF.

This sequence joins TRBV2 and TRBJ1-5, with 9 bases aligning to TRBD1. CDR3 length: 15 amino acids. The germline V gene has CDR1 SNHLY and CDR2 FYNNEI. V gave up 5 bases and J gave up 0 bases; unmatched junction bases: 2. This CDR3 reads CASSWGQGSNQPQHF. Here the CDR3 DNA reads TGTGCCAGCAGTTGGGGACAGGGTAGCAATCAGCCCCAGCATTTT.

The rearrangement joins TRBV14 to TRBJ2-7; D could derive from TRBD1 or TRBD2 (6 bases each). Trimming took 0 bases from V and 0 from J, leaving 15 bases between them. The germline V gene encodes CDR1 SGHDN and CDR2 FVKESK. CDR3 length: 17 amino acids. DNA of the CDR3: TGTGCCAGCAGCCAAGATGGCGTAGGGGGGCTCTCCTACGAGCAGTACTTC. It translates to CASSQDGVGGLSYEQYF.

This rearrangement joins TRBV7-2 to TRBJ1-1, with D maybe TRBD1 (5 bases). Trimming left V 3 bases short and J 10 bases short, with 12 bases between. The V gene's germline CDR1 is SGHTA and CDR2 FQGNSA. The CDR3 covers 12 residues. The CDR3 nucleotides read TGTGCCAGCAGCTTCGGTCCGGGGGTAGCTTTCTTT. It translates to CASSFGPGVAFF. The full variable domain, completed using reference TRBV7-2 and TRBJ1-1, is GAGVSQSPSNKVTEKGKDVELRCDPISGHTALYWYRQSLGQGLEFLIYFQGNSAPDKSGLPSDRFSAERTGGSVSTLTIQRTQQEDSAVYLCASSFGPGVAFFGQGTRLTVV.

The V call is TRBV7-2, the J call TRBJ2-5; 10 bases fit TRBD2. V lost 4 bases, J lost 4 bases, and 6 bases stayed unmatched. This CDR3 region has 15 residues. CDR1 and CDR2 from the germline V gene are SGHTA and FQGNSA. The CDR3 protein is CASSSLAGVVETQYF. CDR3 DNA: TGTGCCAGCAGCTCCCTAGCGGGAGTGGTAGAGACCCAGTACTTC.

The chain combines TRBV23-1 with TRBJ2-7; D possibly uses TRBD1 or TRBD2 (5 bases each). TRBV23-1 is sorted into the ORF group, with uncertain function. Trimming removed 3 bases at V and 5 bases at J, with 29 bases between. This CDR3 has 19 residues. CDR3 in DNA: TGCGCCAGCAGTCATCCTTCCGGGACGGCCCATATTTTCGAGGACGAGCAGTACTTC. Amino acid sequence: CASSHPSGTAHIFEDEQYF.

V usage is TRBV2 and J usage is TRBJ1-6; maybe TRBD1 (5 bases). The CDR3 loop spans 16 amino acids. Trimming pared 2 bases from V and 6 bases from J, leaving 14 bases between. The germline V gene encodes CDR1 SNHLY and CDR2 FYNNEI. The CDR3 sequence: CASSERLTATNSPLHF. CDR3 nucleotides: TGTGCCAGCAGTGAAAGGCTGACAGCTACTAATTCACCCCTCCACTTT. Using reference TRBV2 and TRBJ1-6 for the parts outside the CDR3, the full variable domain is EPEVTQTPSHQVTQMGQEVILRCVPISNHLYFYWYRQILGQKVEFLVSFYNNEISEKSEIFDDQFSVERPDGSNFTLKIRSTKLEDSAMYFCASSERLTATNSPLHFGNGTRLTVT.

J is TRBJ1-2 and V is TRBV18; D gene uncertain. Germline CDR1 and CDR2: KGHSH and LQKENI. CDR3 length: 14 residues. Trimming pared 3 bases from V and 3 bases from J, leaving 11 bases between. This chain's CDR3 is CASSPVAEDYGYTF. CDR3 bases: TGTGCCAGCTCACCGGTCGCGGAGGACTATGGCTACACCTTC.

CDR3 bases: TGCGCCAGCAGCGATGGTCCGGTTCGGAGGGCAGGGGACGACTATGGCTACACCTTC. Amino acid sequence: CASSDGPVRRAGDDYGYTF. J is TRBJ1-2 and V is TRBV4-3, with a tentative D call TRBD1 (6 bases). CDR1 is LGHNA, CDR2 YSLEER, per germline. The V end was cut by 5 bases, the J end by 3 bases, with 28 bases between. The CDR3 spans 19 residues.